This T cell receptor beta chain was captured in a study of early T cells in non-severe SARS-CoV-2 infection. Overall study: Whole-blood bulk RNA, unsorted, was sequenced, and chains were unpaired. General study results and limits: A preference for anti-spike CD8 responses marked VDJdb matching, which missed private and CD4 specificities.

This clonotype has more than one count but fewer than ten. Antigen unknown. The junction and the germline gene differ at one end; a read error may be behind it. Individual cDNA molecules each received unique molecular identifiers attached to them. Each CDR3 protein is one row after TCRdb ran MiXCR on the 5' RACE reads. This sample has tens of thousands of distinct CDR3 sequences; more than 10% occur once, and the top ten carry roughly a sixth. The CDR3 extends over 15 amino acids. Germline V gives CDR1 SSHAT, CDR2 FNYEAQ (reference sequence). The gene calls are TRBV7-7 and TRBJ2-1, with TRBD1 matching over 12 bases. The sample comprised whole blood. This clonotype was sampled from an adult who was a healthcare worker with PCR-confirmed SARS-CoV-2 infection or an uninfected control (not recorded which). CDR3 in amino acids: CASSLSGQGAEEQFF. The DNA of the CDR3 is TGTGCTAGCAGCTTATCGGGACAGGGGGCAGAGGAGCAGTTCTTC. Complete variable domain (other parts from reference TRBV7-7 and TRBJ2-1): GAGVSQSPRYKVTKRGQDVTLRCDPISSHATLYWYQQALGQGPEFLTYFNYEAQPDKSGLPSDRFSAERPEGSISTLTIQRTEQRDSAMYRCASSLSGQGAEEQFFGPGTRLTVL.